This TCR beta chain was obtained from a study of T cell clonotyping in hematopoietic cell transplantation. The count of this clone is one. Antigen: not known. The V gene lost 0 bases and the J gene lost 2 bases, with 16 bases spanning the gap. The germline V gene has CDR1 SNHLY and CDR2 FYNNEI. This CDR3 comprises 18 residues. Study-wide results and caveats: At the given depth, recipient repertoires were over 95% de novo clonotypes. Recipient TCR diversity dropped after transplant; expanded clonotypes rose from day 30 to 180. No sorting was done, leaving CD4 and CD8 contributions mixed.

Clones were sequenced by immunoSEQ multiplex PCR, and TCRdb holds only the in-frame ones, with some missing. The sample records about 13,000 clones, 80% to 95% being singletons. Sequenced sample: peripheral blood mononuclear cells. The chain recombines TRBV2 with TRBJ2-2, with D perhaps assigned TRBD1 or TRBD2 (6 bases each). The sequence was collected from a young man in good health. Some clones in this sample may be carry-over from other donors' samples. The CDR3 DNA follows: TGTGCCAGCAGTGAAGCCCCGGGCAGGGGAGGTAACACCGGGGAGCTGTTTTTT. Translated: CASSEAPGRGGNTGELFF.